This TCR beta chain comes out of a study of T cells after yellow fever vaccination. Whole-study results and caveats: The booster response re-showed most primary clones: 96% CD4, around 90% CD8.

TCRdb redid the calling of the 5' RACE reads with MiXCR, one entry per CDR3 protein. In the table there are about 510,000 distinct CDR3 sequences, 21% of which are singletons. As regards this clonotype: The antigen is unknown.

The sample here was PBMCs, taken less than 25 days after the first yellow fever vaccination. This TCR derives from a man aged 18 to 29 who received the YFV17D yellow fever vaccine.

The CDR3 sequence is CASSLHIYGYTF. CDR3 sequence (DNA): TGTGCCAGCAGTTTACATATCTATGGCTACACCTTC. V gene TRBV12-3 or TRBV12-4 combines with J gene TRBJ1-2; no firm D call. Trimming removed 2 bases at V and 4 bases at J, with 5 bases between. The CDR3 contains 12 residues.